This entry describes one T cell receptor (beta chain). Its antigen remains unknown. Patients showing uncontrolled infection, other autoimmune disease, pregnancy or lactation were ineligible. Approximately 10 ml of fresh peripheral blood supplied the PBMCs. This specimen belongs to a study of T cells in Graves' hyperthyroidism and ophthalmopathy. The study, taken as a whole, reports: Classification by a 13 V-J model distinguished ophthalmopathy from stable hyperthyroidism. Among clonotypes expanded in thyroid above 0.001, most were also found in blood.

CDR3 length: 15 amino acids. Germline V gene data show CDR1 as SGDLS and CDR2 as YYNGEE. Trimming cost V 4 bases and J 1 base; bases outside gene matches: 6. Amplified regions were TCR beta CDR3 sequences from RNA transcripts. HTBI primers were the set used in a first-round RT-PCR of the TCR CDR3. One entry per CDR3 protein results from TCRdb running MiXCR on the multiplex PCR reads. The data show around 620,000 distinct CDR3 sequences, 16% seen once. The material sequenced was blood. The chain links TRBV9 to TRBJ2-5; 8 bases align to TRBD2. This receptor was obtained from a woman in her twenties or thirties with Graves' hyperthyroidism. The CDR3 spells CASSFGGGCQETQYF. DNA of the CDR3: TGTGCCAGCAGCTTCGGGGGGGGTTGCCAAGAGACCCAGTACTTC. The full variable domain, rest sourced from reference TRBV9 and TRBJ2-5, is DSGVTQTPKHLITATGQRVTLRCSPRSGDLSVYWYQQSLDQGLQFLIQYYNGEERAKGNILERFSAQQFPDLHSELNLSSLELGDSALYFCASSFGGGCQETQYFGPGTRLLVL.